This T cell receptor beta chain was identified in a study of T cells expressing NK-cell markers. Study in general: According to the study, TCR beta repertoires originated from sorted CD3+CD56+NKG2C+, CD3+CD56+NKG2C- and CD3+CD56-NKG2C+ T cells.

The germline V gene encodes CDR1 SQVTM and CDR2 ANQGSEA. The CDR3 is 12 amino acids. Study findings and constraints: These same clonotypes (in several donors) also led the CD3+CD56-NKG2C+ fraction.

TCRdb reprocessed the 5' RACE reads and stores each CDR3 protein as one record, lacking DNA. The sample is made up of 350,000 to 400,000 distinct CDR3 sequences, and the top ten hold about 10% of it. A word on this clonotype: What it recognizes is unknown.

This receptor was obtained from a woman aged 45-60 years in good health. Sequenced: blood T cells: a sorted CD56 or NKG2C T cell subset, CD4+ or CD8+ T cells, or bulk PBMC T cells (not recorded which). The chain employs TRBV29-1 and TRBJ1-3. The CDR3 region is CSVDSGGNTIYF.